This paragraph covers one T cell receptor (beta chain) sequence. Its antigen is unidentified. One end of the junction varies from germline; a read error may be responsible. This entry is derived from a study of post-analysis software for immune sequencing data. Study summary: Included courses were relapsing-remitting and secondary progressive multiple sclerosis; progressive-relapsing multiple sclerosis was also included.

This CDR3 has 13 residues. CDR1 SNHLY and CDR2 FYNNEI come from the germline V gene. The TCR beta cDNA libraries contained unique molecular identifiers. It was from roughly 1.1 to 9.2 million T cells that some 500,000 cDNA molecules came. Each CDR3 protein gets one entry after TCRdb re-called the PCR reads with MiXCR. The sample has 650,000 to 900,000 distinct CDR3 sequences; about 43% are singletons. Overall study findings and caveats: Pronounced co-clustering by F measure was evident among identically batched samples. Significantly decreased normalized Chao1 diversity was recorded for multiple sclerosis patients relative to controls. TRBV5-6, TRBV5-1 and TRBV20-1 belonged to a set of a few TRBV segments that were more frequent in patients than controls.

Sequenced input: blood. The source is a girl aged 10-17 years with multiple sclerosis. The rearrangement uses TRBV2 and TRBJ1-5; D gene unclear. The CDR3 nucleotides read TGTGCCAACAGTGTCCGAGCCAATCAGCCCCAGCATTTT. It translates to CANSVRANQPQHF.